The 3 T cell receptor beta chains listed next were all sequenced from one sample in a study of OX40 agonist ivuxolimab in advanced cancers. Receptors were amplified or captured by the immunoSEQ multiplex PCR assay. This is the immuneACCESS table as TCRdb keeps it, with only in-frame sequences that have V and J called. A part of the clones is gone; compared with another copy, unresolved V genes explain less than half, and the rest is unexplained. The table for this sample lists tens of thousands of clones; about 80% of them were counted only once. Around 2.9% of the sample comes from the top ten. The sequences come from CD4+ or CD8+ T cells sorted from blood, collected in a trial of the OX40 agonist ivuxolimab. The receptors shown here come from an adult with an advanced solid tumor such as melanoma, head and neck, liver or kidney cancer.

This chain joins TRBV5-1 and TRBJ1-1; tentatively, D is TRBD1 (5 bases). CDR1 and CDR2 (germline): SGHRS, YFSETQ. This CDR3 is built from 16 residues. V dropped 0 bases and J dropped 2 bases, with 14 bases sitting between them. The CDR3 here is CASSLGDRGHNTEAFF. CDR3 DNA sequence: TGCGCCAGCAGCTTGGGGGATAGAGGACACAACACTGAAGCTTTCTTT.

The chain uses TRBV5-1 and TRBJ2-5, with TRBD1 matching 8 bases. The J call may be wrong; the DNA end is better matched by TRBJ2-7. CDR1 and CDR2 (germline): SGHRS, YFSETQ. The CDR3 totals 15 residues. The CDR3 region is CASRPTPQGDYEQYF. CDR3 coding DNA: TGCGCCAGCAGGCCCACCCCACAGGGGGACTACGAGCAGTACTTC.

The CDR3 bases are TGTGCCATCAGGTCGGGACGGACGAACACTGAAGCTTTCTTT. The encoded protein is CAIRSGRTNTEAFF. The chain has TRBV10-3 and TRBJ1-1; D may be TRBD1 (5 bases). This CDR3 has 14 amino acids. CDR1 is ENHRY and CDR2 is SYGVKD in the germline V gene. V gave up 6 bases and J gave up 1 base, with 12 bases separating them.